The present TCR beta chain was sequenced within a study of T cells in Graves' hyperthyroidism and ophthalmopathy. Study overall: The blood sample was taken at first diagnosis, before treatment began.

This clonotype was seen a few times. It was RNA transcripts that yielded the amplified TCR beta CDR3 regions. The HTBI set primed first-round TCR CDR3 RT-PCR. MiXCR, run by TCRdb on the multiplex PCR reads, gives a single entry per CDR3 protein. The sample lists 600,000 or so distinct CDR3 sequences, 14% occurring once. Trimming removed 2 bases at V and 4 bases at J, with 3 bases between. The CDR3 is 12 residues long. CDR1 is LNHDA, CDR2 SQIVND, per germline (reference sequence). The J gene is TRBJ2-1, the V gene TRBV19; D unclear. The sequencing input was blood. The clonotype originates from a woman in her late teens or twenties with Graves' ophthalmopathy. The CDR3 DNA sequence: TGTGCCAGTAGTATATCATACAATGAGCAGTTCTTC. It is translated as CASSISYNEQFF.